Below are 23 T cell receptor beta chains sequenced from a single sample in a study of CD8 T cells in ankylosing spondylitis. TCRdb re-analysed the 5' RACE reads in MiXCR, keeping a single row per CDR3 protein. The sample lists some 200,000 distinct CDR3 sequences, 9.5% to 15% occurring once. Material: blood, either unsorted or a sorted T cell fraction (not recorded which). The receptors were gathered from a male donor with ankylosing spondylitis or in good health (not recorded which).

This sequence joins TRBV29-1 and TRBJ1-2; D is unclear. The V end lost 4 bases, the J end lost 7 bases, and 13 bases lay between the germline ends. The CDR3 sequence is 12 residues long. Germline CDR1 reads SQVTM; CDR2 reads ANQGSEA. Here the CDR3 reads CSVGAESGGYTF. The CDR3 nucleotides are TGCAGCGTTGGGGCGGAGAGTGGTGGCTACACCTTC.

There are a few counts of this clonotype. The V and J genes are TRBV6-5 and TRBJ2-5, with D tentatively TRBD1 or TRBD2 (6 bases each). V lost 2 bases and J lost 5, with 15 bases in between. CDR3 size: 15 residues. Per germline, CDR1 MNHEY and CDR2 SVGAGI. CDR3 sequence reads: CASSYGGGAGETQYF. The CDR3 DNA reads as TGTGCCAGCAGTTACGGGGGCGGGGCTGGGGAGACCCAGTACTTC.

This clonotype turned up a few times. CDR3 in DNA: TGTGCCAGCAGTCCAGCGACAGGGACCTACGAGCAGTACTTC. This codes for CASSPATGTYEQYF. The J gene is TRBJ2-7, the V gene TRBV12-3 or TRBV12-4, with TRBD1 matching 7 bases. V was clipped by 5 bases and J by 2 bases; unmatched bases: 6. There are 14 residues in the CDR3.

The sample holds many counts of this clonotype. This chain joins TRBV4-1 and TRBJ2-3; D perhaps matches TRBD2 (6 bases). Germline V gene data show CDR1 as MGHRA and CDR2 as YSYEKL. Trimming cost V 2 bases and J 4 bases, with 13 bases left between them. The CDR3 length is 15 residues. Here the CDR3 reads CASSQPIGGADTQYF. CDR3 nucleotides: TGCGCCAGCAGCCAACCTATTGGAGGGGCAGATACGCAGTATTTT.

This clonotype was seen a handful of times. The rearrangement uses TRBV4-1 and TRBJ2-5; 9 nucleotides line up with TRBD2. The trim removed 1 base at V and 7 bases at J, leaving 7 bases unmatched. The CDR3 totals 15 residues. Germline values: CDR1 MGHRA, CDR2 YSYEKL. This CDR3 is CASSQVAGESGTQYF. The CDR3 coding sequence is TGCGCCAGCAGCCAAGTAGCGGGGGAGTCCGGGACCCAGTACTTC.

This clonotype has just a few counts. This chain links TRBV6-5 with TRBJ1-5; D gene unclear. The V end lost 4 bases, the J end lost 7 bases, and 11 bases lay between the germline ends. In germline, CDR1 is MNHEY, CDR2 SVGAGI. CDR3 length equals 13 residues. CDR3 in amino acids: CASSLAASQPQHF. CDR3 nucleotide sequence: TGTGCCAGCAGTTTAGCAGCAAGCCAGCCCCAGCATTTT.

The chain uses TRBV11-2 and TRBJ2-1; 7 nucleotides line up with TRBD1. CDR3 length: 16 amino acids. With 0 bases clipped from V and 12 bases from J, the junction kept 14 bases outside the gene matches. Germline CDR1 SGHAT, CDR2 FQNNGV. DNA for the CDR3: TGTGCCAGCAGCTTAGATCAAAGAACAGGGGCATCATTGCAGTTCTTC. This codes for CASSLDQRTGASLQFF.

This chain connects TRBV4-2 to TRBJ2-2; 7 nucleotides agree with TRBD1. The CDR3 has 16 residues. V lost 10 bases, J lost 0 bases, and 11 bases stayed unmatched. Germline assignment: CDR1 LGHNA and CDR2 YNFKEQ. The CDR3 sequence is CAMGPWQGANTGELFF. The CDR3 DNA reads TGTGCCATGGGCCCTTGGCAGGGGGCGAACACCGGGGAGCTGTTTTTT.

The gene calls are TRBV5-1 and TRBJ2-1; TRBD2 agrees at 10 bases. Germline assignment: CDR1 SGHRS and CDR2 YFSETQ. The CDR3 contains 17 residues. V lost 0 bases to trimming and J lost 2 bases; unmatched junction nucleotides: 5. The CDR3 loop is CASSLGLAGVAYNEQFF. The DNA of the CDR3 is TGCGCCAGCAGCTTGGGCCTAGCGGGAGTGGCCTACAATGAGCAGTTCTTC.

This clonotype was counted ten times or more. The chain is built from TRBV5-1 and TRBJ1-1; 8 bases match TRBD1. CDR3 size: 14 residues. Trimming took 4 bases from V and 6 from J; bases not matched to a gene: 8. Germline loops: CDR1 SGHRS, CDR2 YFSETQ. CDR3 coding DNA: TGCGCCAGCAGCCTAGGACAGGGAGAAGCTGAAGCTTTCTTT. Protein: CASSLGQGEAEAFF.

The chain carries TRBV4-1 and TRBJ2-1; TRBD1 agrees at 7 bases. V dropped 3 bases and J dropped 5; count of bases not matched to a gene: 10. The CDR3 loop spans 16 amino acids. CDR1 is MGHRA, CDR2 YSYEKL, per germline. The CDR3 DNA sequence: TGCGCCAGCAGCCAGCTTCTTGGACAGGCTAACAATGAGCAGTTCTTC. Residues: CASSQLLGQANNEQFF.

CDR3: CASSRREGTDTEAFF. The CDR3 nucleotides read TGCGCCAGCAGCAGGAGAGAAGGGACAGACACTGAAGCTTTCTTT. The chain couples TRBV5-1 to TRBJ1-1; 7 bases map to TRBD1. This CDR3 spans 15 amino acids. Germline V gene lookup returns CDR1 SGHRS and CDR2 YFSETQ. J gave up 3 bases and V 4 bases, and 9 bases lay outside the gene matches.

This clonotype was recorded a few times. The CDR3 reads CASSLEDSYEQYF. The CDR3 DNA is TGCGCCAGCAGCTTGGAGGACAGCTACGAGCAGTACTTC. The gene calls are TRBV5-1 and TRBJ2-7; TRBD1 is a possible D gene (6 bases). CDR1 SGHRS and CDR2 YFSETQ come from the germline V gene. V dropped 0 bases and J dropped 3 bases, with 7 bases sitting between them. The CDR3 totals 13 residues.

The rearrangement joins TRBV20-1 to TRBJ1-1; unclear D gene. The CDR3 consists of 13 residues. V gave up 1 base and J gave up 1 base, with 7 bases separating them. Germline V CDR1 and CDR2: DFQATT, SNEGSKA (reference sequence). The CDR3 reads CSARGVANTEAFF. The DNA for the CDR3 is TGCAGTGCTAGAGGGGTAGCGAACACTGAAGCTTTCTTT.

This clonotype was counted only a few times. The CDR3 coding sequence is TGTGCCAGCCAACAGGGTTCTCACTCCTACGAGCAGTACTTC. This translates into CASQQGSHSYEQYF. This chain uses TRBV6-1 with TRBJ2-7; tentative D call: TRBD1 (6 bases). The CDR3 has 14 amino acids. V shed 8 bases and J shed 0 bases, with 14 bases lying between them. CDR1 and CDR2 (germline): MNHNS, SASEGT.

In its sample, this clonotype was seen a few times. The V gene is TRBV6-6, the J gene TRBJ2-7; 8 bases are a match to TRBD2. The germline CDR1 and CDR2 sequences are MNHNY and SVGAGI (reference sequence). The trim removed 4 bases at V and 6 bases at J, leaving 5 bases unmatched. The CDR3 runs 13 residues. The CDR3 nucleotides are TGTGCCAGCAGTTCGGGGGGGACCCTCGAGCAGTACTTC. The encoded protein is CASSSGGTLEQYF.

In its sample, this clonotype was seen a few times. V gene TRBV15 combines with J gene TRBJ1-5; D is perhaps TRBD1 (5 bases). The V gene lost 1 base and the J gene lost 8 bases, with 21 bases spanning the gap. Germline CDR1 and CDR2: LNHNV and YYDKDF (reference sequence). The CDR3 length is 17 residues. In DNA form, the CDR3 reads TGTGCCACCAGCAGAGGGAGGTTTCTGGCAGGGTGGGAGCCCCAGCATTTT. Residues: CATSRGRFLAGWEPQHF.

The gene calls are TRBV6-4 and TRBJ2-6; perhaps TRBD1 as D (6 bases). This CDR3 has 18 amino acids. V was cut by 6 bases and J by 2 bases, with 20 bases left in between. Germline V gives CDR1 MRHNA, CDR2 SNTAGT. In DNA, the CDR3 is TGTGCCAGCAGCGACCGGGACATCCTTAGGGCTGGGGCCAACGTCCTGACTTTC. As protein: CASSDRDILRAGANVLTF.

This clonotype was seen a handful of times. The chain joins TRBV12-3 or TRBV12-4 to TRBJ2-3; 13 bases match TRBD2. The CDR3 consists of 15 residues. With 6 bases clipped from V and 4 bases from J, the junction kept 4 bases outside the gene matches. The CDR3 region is CASRTTSGGSDTQYF. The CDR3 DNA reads TGTGCCAGCAGAACGACTAGCGGGGGGTCAGATACGCAGTATTTT.

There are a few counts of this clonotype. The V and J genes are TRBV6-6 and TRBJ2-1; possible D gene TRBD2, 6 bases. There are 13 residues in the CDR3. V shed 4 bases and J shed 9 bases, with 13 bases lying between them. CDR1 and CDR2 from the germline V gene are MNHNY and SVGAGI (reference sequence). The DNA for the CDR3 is TGTGCCAGCAGTTGGCTAGCGTTCGGTGAGCAGTTCTTC. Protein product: CASSWLAFGEQFF.

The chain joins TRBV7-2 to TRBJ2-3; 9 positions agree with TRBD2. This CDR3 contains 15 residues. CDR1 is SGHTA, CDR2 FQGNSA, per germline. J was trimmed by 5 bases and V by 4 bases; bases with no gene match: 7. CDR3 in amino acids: CASSSIAGARDTQYF. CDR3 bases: TGTGCCAGCAGCTCGATAGCGGGAGCGAGAGATACGCAGTATTTT.

CDR3 residues: CASSKDWVLAGGYNEQFF. The CDR3 DNA reads TGTGCCAGCTCCAAAGACTGGGTCTTAGCGGGGGGTTACAATGAGCAGTTCTTC. The V gene is TRBV3-1, the J gene TRBJ2-1; TRBD2 matches at 10 bases. Germline CDR1 is LGHDT and CDR2 is YNNKEL (reference sequence). With 8 bases clipped from V and 4 bases from J, the junction kept 17 bases outside the gene matches. The CDR3 covers 18 residues.

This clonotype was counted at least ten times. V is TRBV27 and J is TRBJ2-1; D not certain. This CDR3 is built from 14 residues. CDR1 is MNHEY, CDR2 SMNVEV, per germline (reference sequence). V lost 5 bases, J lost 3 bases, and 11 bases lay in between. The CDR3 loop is CASSPNLHYNEQFF. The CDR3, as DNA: TGTGCCAGCAGTCCAAACCTGCACTACAATGAGCAGTTCTTC.